Listed below are T cell receptor beta chains from one sample, sequenced in a study of blood T cell repertoires in COVID-19. TCRdb's copy holds only in-frame clones and misses some; the assay was immunoSEQ multiplex PCR. The sample has roughly 100,000 clones; more than 70% are singletons. Sequencing input: peripheral blood. All receptors come from a woman in her twenties or thirties with acute or convalescent COVID-19. Both conserved end residues are part of each CDR3. Fields, in order: J gene, V gene, clone size, D gene, CDR3 protein, CDR3 DNA. A D gene is named only where the DNA matches it firmly. Not all rows give a size; the values are once, few, many and, for expanded clones, a class.

j_call: TRBJ2-7
v_call: TRBV5-1
clone_size: NA
d_call: NA
cdr3_aa: CASSLEGLSYEQYF
cdr3_nt: TGCGCCAGCAGCTTGGAGGGGCTATCCTACGAGCAGTACTTC

j_call: TRBJ2-5
v_call: TRBV12-3/TRBV12-4
clone_size: NA
d_call: NA
cdr3_aa: CASSFSRGETQYF
cdr3_nt: TGTGCCAGCAGTTTCAGTAGGGGGGAGACCCAGTACTTC

j_call: TRBJ1-6
v_call: TRBV5-1
clone_size: NA
d_call: TRBD1
cdr3_aa: CASSFGQGDSPLHF
cdr3_nt: TGCGCCAGCAGCTTTGGACAGGGTGATTCACCCCTCCACTTT

j_call: TRBJ2-7
v_call: TRBV5-1
clone_size: NA
d_call: TRBD1
cdr3_aa: CASSPGQGVYEQYF
cdr3_nt: TGCGCCAGCAGCCCGGGACAGGGGGTCTACGAGCAGTACTTC

j_call: TRBJ1-5
v_call: TRBV10-2
clone_size: NA
d_call: NA
cdr3_aa: CASSRTVDNQPQHF
cdr3_nt: TGCGCCAGCAGCCGGACTGTCGACAATCAGCCCCAGCATTTT

j_call: TRBJ2-6
v_call: TRBV6-5
clone_size: NA
d_call: NA
cdr3_aa: CASSFQGNGANVLTF
cdr3_nt: TGTGCCAGCAGTTTCCAGGGAAATGGGGCCAACGTCCTGACTTTC

j_call: TRBJ2-1
v_call: TRBV9
clone_size: NA
d_call: NA
cdr3_aa: CASSQRTGPDNEQFF
cdr3_nt: TGTGCCAGCAGCCAAAGGACTGGGCCCGACAATGAGCAGTTCTTC

j_call: TRBJ1-4
v_call: TRBV4-1
clone_size: NA
d_call: NA
cdr3_aa: CASSAVGATNEKLFF
cdr3_nt: TGCGCCAGCAGCGCAGTCGGAGCAACTAATGAAAAACTGTTTTTT

j_call: TRBJ2-7
v_call: TRBV6-5
clone_size: NA
d_call: NA
cdr3_aa: CASRETGTYEQYF
cdr3_nt: TGTGCCAGCAGAGAGACGGGAACCTACGAGCAGTACTTC

j_call: TRBJ1-5
v_call: TRBV21-1
clone_size: NA
d_call: NA
cdr3_aa: CASSACSGTVSNQPQHF
cdr3_nt: TGTGCCAGCAGCGCTTGCTCCGGGACAGTGAGCAATCAGCCCCAGCATTTT

j_call: TRBJ2-7
v_call: TRBV6-4
clone_size: NA
d_call: TRBD1
cdr3_aa: CASGDRGYEQYF
cdr3_nt: TGTGCCTCAGGGGACAGGGGCTACGAGCAGTACTTC

j_call: TRBJ1-6
v_call: TRBV25-1
clone_size: NA
d_call: TRBD1
cdr3_aa: CASSLDGTGFSPLHF
cdr3_nt: TGTGCCAGCAGCCTAGACGGGACAGGATTTTCACCCCTCCACTTT

j_call: TRBJ1-5
v_call: TRBV5-8
clone_size: NA
d_call: NA
cdr3_aa: CASSLYSGPLVVGGQPQHF
cdr3_nt: TGTGCCAGCAGCTTGTATTCGGGACCTCTGGTTGTGGGGGGTCAGCCCCAGCATTTT

j_call: TRBJ2-3
v_call: TRBV25-1
clone_size: NA
d_call: TRBD2
cdr3_aa: CASSEFGASGEADTQYF
cdr3_nt: TGTGCCAGCAGTGAATTTGGGGCTAGCGGGGAGGCAGATACGCAGTATTTT

j_call: TRBJ2-7
v_call: TRBV30
clone_size: NA
d_call: TRBD2
cdr3_aa: CAWSRGGSSYEQYF
cdr3_nt: TGTGCCTGGAGTAGGGGAGGGAGCTCCTACGAGCAGTACTTC

j_call: TRBJ1-2
v_call: TRBV14
clone_size: few
d_call: NA
cdr3_aa: CASSQLNLNYGYTF
cdr3_nt: TGTGCCAGCAGCCAACTAAACCTCAACTATGGCTACACCTTC

j_call: TRBJ1-3
v_call: TRBV2
clone_size: NA
d_call: TRBD1
cdr3_aa: CASSEQGGAGNTIYF
cdr3_nt: TGTGCCAGCAGTGAACAAGGGGGCGCCGGAAACACCATATATTTT

j_call: TRBJ2-7
v_call: TRBV5-1
clone_size: NA
d_call: TRBD1
cdr3_aa: CASSPAWTGIYEQYF
cdr3_nt: TGCGCCAGCAGCCCGGCTTGGACAGGAATCTACGAGCAGTACTTC

j_call: TRBJ2-7
v_call: TRBV5-8
clone_size: NA
d_call: TRBD1
cdr3_aa: CASSFGRGQGVSYEQYF
cdr3_nt: TGTGCCAGCAGCTTTGGCAGGGGACAGGGGGTCTCCTACGAGCAGTACTTC

j_call: TRBJ1-2
v_call: TRBV15
clone_size: NA
d_call: NA
cdr3_aa: CATSSPVVDGYTF
cdr3_nt: TGTGCCACCAGCAGCCCCGTCGTAGATGGCTACACCTTC

j_call: TRBJ1-1
v_call: TRBV12-3/TRBV12-4
clone_size: once
d_call: NA
cdr3_aa: CASSWGGRTEAFF
cdr3_nt: TGTGCCAGCAGTTGGGGGGGGAGGACTGAAGCTTTCTTT

j_call: TRBJ2-1
v_call: TRBV7-2
clone_size: few
d_call: TRBD2
cdr3_aa: CASSWTSGGASEQFF
cdr3_nt: TGTGCCAGCAGCTGGACTAGCGGGGGGGCCAGTGAGCAGTTCTTC

j_call: TRBJ2-7
v_call: TRBV11-2
clone_size: NA
d_call: NA
cdr3_aa: CASSLDRTEQYF
cdr3_nt: TGTGCCAGCAGCTTAGATAGAACCGAGCAGTACTTC

j_call: TRBJ2-7
v_call: TRBV6-5
clone_size: NA
d_call: NA
cdr3_aa: CASSARGYEQYF
cdr3_nt: TGTGCCAGCAGCGCCCGGGGATACGAGCAGTACTTC

j_call: TRBJ1-1
v_call: TRBV6-2/TRBV6-3
clone_size: NA
d_call: NA
cdr3_aa: CASSYSRQKNTEAFF
cdr3_nt: TGTGCCAGCAGTTACTCGAGGCAGAAGAACACTGAAGCTTTCTTT

j_call: TRBJ2-1
v_call: TRBV28
clone_size: NA
d_call: NA
cdr3_aa: CASSRGGAYNEQFF
cdr3_nt: TGTGCCAGCAGCCGAGGGGGGGCCTACAATGAGCAGTTCTTC

j_call: TRBJ2-4
v_call: TRBV7-9
clone_size: NA
d_call: NA
cdr3_aa: CASSLGGAKNIQYF
cdr3_nt: TGTGCCAGCAGCTTAGGTGGCGCCAAAAACATTCAGTACTTC

j_call: TRBJ1-4
v_call: TRBV3-1/TRBV3-2
clone_size: few
d_call: TRBD1
cdr3_aa: CASSRTQDRIEKLFF
cdr3_nt: TGTGCCAGCAGCCGAACCCAGGACAGGATCGAAAAACTGTTTTTT

j_call: TRBJ1-4
v_call: TRBV7-9
clone_size: NA
d_call: TRBD1
cdr3_aa: CASSAPGTGERLGIEKLFF
cdr3_nt: TGTGCCAGCAGCGCCCCCGGGACAGGGGAAAGGCTAGGTATTGAAAAACTGTTTTTT

j_call: TRBJ2-3
v_call: TRBV4-1
clone_size: NA
d_call: TRBD2
cdr3_aa: CASSHGTSGGPDTQYF
cdr3_nt: TGCGCCAGCAGCCATGGGACTAGCGGGGGCCCAGATACGCAGTATTTT

j_call: TRBJ2-3
v_call: TRBV27
clone_size: NA
d_call: TRBD1
cdr3_aa: CASGAVGRGTDTQYF
cdr3_nt: TGTGCCAGCGGTGCGGTTGGCAGGGGGACAGATACGCAGTATTTT

j_call: TRBJ1-5
v_call: TRBV3-1/TRBV3-2
clone_size: NA
d_call: NA
cdr3_aa: CASSQVGGPQHF
cdr3_nt: TGTGCCAGCAGCCAAGTGGGGGGGCCCCAGCATTTT

j_call: TRBJ2-2
v_call: TRBV25-1
clone_size: NA
d_call: TRBD2
cdr3_aa: CASRLAGNTGELFF
cdr3_nt: TGTGCCAGCAGACTAGCGGGGAACACCGGGGAGCTGTTTTTT

j_call: TRBJ2-3
v_call: TRBV18
clone_size: NA
d_call: NA
cdr3_aa: CASSRLVATDTQYF
cdr3_nt: TGTGCCAGCTCCCGCCTCGTAGCCACAGATACGCAGTATTTT

j_call: TRBJ1-3
v_call: TRBV7-9
clone_size: NA
d_call: NA
cdr3_aa: CASSLDRLGNTIYF
cdr3_nt: TGTGCCAGCAGCTTAGACAGGCTGGGAAACACCATATATTTT

j_call: TRBJ1-5
v_call: TRBV2
clone_size: NA
d_call: NA
cdr3_aa: CASRWLGANQPQHF
cdr3_nt: TGTGCCAGCCGATGGTTGGGGGCCAATCAGCCCCAGCATTTT

j_call: TRBJ2-3
v_call: TRBV10-1
clone_size: NA
d_call: NA
cdr3_aa: CASSESPTRVQYF
cdr3_nt: TGCGCCAGCAGTGAGTCCCCTACCAGGGTACAGTATTTT

j_call: TRBJ1-1
v_call: TRBV24-1
clone_size: NA
d_call: NA
cdr3_aa: CATSGGVGDTEAFF
cdr3_nt: TGTGCCACCAGCGGGGGGGTCGGCGACACTGAAGCTTTCTTT

j_call: TRBJ1-2
v_call: TRBV27
clone_size: few
d_call: NA
cdr3_aa: CASSWGQGLGYGYTF
cdr3_nt: TGTGCCAGCAGTTGGGGTCAGGGCCTCGGCTATGGCTACACCTTC

j_call: TRBJ1-1
v_call: TRBV19
clone_size: NA
d_call: NA
cdr3_aa: CASMRGTEAFF
cdr3_nt: TGTGCCAGTATGAGGGGGACTGAAGCTTTCTTT

j_call: TRBJ1-6
v_call: TRBV25-1
clone_size: NA
d_call: NA
cdr3_aa: CASSESRGKYNSPLHF
cdr3_nt: TGTGCCAGCAGTGAATCCCGGGGGAAGTATAATTCACCCCTCCACTTT

j_call: TRBJ1-1
v_call: TRBV18
clone_size: NA
d_call: NA
cdr3_aa: CASSPQEVGTEAFF
cdr3_nt: TGTGCCAGCTCACCACAGGAGGTAGGCACTGAAGCTTTCTTT

j_call: TRBJ2-1
v_call: TRBV18
clone_size: NA
d_call: TRBD1
cdr3_aa: CASSRPGQGNNEQFF
cdr3_nt: TGTGCCAGCTCACGACCGGGACAGGGAAACAATGAGCAGTTCTTC

j_call: TRBJ1-2
v_call: TRBV7-8
clone_size: NA
d_call: TRBD1
cdr3_aa: CASSLSPGQGRGYTF
cdr3_nt: TGTGCCAGCAGCTTAAGCCCGGGACAGGGGAGAGGCTACACCTTC

j_call: TRBJ1-1
v_call: TRBV7-2
clone_size: NA
d_call: NA
cdr3_aa: CASSLVGGSEAFF
cdr3_nt: TGTGCCAGCAGCTTAGTCGGGGGGTCTGAAGCTTTCTTT

j_call: TRBJ1-5
v_call: TRBV28
clone_size: NA
d_call: NA
cdr3_aa: CASSFGGGGQPQHF
cdr3_nt: TGTGCCAGCAGTTTTGGGGGCGGGGGTCAGCCCCAGCATTTT

j_call: TRBJ2-1
v_call: TRBV12-5
clone_size: NA
d_call: NA
cdr3_aa: CASSPGGYNEQFF
cdr3_nt: TGTGCTAGCTCCCCCGGGGGTTACAATGAGCAGTTCTTC

j_call: TRBJ1-6
v_call: TRBV10-3
clone_size: NA
d_call: NA
cdr3_aa: CAISGSVPDSPLHF
cdr3_nt: TGTGCCATCAGTGGATCGGTACCTGATTCACCCCTCCACTTT

j_call: TRBJ2-7
v_call: TRBV25-1
clone_size: NA
d_call: TRBD2
cdr3_aa: CASSAPGLAAYEQYF
cdr3_nt: TGTGCCAGCAGTGCTCCGGGACTAGCGGCCTACGAGCAGTACTTC

j_call: TRBJ2-7
v_call: TRBV3-1/TRBV3-2
clone_size: NA
d_call: TRBD1
cdr3_aa: CASSLWGQGNEQYF
cdr3_nt: TGTGCCAGCAGCCTTTGGGGACAGGGTAACGAGCAGTACTTC

j_call: TRBJ2-2
v_call: TRBV2
clone_size: NA
d_call: TRBD1
cdr3_aa: CASKRGRGGELFF
cdr3_nt: TGTGCCAGCAAGAGGGGGCGAGGCGGGGAGCTGTTTTTT

j_call: TRBJ1-6
v_call: TRBV6-5
clone_size: NA
d_call: NA
cdr3_aa: CASSLGVVDSPLHF
cdr3_nt: TGTGCCAGCAGCCTAGGGGTGGTAGATTCACCCCTCCACTTT

j_call: TRBJ1-1
v_call: TRBV19
clone_size: NA
d_call: NA
cdr3_aa: CASSITGGTNTEAFF
cdr3_nt: TGTGCCAGTAGTATAACAGGAGGGACGAACACTGAAGCTTTCTTT

j_call: TRBJ2-1
v_call: TRBV14
clone_size: NA
d_call: TRBD2
cdr3_aa: CASSFWAGTSRDSEQFF
cdr3_nt: TGTGCCAGCAGCTTCTGGGCCGGGACTAGTCGCGATAGTGAGCAGTTCTTC